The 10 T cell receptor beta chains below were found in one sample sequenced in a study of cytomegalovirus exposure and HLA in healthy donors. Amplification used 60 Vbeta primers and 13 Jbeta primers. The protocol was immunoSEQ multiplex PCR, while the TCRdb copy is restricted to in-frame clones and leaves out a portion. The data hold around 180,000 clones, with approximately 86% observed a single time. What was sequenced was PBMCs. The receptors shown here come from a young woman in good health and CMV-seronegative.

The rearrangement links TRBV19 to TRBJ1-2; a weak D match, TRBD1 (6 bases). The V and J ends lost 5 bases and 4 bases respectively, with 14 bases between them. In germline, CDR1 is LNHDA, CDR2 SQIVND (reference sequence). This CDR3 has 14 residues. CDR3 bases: TGTGCCAGTAGTCAGGGGAAGGGATTCTATGGCTACACCTTC. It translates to CASSQGKGFYGYTF.

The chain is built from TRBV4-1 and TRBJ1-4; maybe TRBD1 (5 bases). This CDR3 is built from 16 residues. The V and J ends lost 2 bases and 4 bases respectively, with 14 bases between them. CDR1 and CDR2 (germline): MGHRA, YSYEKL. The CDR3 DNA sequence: TGCGCCAGCAGCCAACCGGGGGGGGTGGGTAATGAAAAACTGTTTTTT. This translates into CASSQPGGVGNEKLFF.

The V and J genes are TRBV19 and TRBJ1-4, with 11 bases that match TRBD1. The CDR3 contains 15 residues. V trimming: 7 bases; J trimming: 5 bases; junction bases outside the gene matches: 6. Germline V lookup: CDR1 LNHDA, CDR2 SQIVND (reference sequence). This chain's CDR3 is CASKPGTGGNEKLFF. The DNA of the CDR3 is TGTGCCAGTAAACCCGGGACAGGGGGAAATGAAAAACTGTTTTTT.

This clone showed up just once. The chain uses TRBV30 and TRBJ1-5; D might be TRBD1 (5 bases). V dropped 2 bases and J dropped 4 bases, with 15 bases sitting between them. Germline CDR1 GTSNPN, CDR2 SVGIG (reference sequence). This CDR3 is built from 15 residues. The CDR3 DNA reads TGTGCCTGGAGTATGGAGGGGCGGATAAATCAGCCCCAGCATTTT. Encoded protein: CAWSMEGRINQPQHF.

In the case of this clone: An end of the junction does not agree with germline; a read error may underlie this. CDR3 in DNA: TGTGCCAGCAGATTATATGAGGGAGGTGAGCAGTTCTTC. This sequence encodes CASRLYEGGEQFF. The chain employs TRBV28 and TRBJ2-1; D possibly corresponds to TRBD2 (6 bases). Germline V gene sequence: CDR1 MDHEN, CDR2 SYDVKM. The CDR3 runs to 13 residues.

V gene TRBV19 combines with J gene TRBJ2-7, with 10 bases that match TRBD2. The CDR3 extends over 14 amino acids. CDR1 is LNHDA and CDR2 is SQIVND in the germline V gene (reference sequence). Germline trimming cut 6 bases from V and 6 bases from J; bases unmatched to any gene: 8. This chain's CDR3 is CASRILAGDSEQYF. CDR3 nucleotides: TGTGCCAGTAGGATCCTAGCGGGAGACTCCGAGCAGTACTTC.

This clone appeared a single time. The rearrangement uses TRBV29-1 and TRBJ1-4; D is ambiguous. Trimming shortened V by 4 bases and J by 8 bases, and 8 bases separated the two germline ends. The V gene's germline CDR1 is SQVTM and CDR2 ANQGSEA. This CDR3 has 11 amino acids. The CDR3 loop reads CSVGRSEKLFF. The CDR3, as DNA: TGCAGCGTTGGGAGGTCCGAAAAACTGTTTTTT.

CDR3 DNA sequence: TGCGCCAGCAGCTTTCAAACGACAGGCCTTGATTCTAACTATGGCTACACCTTC. Translated, it gives CASSFQTTGLDSNYGYTF. This rearrangement joins TRBV5-1 to TRBJ1-2, with TRBD1 as a possible D gene (6 bases). Germline values: CDR1 SGHRS, CDR2 YFSETQ. The CDR3 contains 18 residues. V was cut by 2 bases and J by 0 bases, with 20 bases left in between.

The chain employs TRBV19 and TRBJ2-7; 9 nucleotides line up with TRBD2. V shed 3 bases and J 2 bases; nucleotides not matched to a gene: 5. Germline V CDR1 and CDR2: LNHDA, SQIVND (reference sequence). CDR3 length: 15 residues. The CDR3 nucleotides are TGTGCCAGTAGTATTGTTAGCGGGGGAACCTACGAGCAGTACTTC. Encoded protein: CASSIVSGGTYEQYF. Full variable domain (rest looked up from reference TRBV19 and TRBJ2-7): DGGITQSPKYLFRKEGQNVTLSCEQNLNHDAMYWYRQDPGQGLRLIYYSQIVNDFQKGDIAEGYSVSREKKESFPLTVTSAQKNPTAFYLCASSIVSGGTYEQYFGPGTRLTVT.

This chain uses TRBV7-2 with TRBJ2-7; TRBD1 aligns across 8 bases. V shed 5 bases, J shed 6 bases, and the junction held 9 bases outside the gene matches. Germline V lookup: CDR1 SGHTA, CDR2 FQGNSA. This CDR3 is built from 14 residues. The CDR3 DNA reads TGTGCCAGCAGCACCCGGACAGGGTCTCGCGAGCAGTACTTC. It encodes CASSTRTGSREQYF.